A single sample gave rise to the 10 T cell receptor beta chains below, sequenced in a study of cytomegalovirus exposure and HLA in healthy donors. A multiplex PCR was run with 60 Vbeta primers and 13 Jbeta primers. Method: immunoSEQ multiplex PCR; TCRdb's copy keeps in-frame clones and lacks some. The sample includes 81,000 or so clones, around 62% of them seen just once. The sequencing sample was made of PBMCs. These receptors came from a woman under 40 in good health and CMV-seropositive.

Turning to this clone: Germline and junction disagree at one end, which may indicate a read error. V and J are TRBV5-1 and TRBJ1-2; no definite D call. Germline values: CDR1 SGHRS, CDR2 YFSETQ. The CDR3 totals 15 residues. CDR3: CASSLDWGGMNGYPF. The CDR3, as DNA: TGCGCCAGCAGCTTGGATTGGGGAGGCATGAATGGCTACCCCTTC.

V usage is TRBV13 and J usage is TRBJ1-1, with TRBD1 matching over 7 bases. Looked up from germline, CDR1 is PRHDT and CDR2 is FYEKMQ (reference sequence). Germline trimming cut 4 bases from V and 1 base from J; bases unmatched to any gene: 3. The CDR3 sequence is 14 residues long. CDR3 residues: CASSSGTENTEAFF. As DNA, the CDR3 is TGTGCCAGCAGCTCCGGGACAGAGAACACTGAAGCTTTCTTT.

The V gene is TRBV29-1, the J gene TRBJ2-7; D perhaps matches TRBD1 (5 bases). CDR1 and CDR2 (germline): SQVTM, ANQGSEA. V shed 7 bases and J shed 1 base, with 14 bases lying between them. The CDR3 is 13 residues long. The CDR3 is CSAARGGSYEQYF. CDR3 sequence (DNA): TGCAGCGCCGCAAGGGGTGGGTCCTACGAGCAGTACTTC.

This clone was seen only once. This CDR3 is CASSPGGASNEQFF. CDR3 coding DNA: TGTGCCAGCAGTCCCGGGGGGGCTAGTAATGAGCAGTTCTTC. The chain carries TRBV6-4 and TRBJ2-1; 8 bases line up with TRBD2. The CDR3 runs to 14 residues. J gave up 7 bases and V 5 bases, and 7 bases lay outside the gene matches. In germline, CDR1 is MRHNA, CDR2 SNTAGT.

The rearrangement links TRBV5-1 to TRBJ2-2; D perhaps matches TRBD1 (6 bases). Trimming shortened V by 0 bases and J by 7 bases, and 7 bases separated the two germline ends. Per germline, CDR1 SGHRS and CDR2 YFSETQ. There are 13 residues in the CDR3. CDR3 nucleotide sequence: TGCGCCAGCAGCTTGGAAGGGGGCGGGGAGCTGTTTTTT. Translating gives CASSLEGGGELFF.

This chain connects TRBV11-2 to TRBJ2-5; 12 nucleotides agree with TRBD2. The V gene end was trimmed by 5 bases and the J gene end by 4 bases; junction bases not matched to a gene: 11. Germline V CDR1 and CDR2: SGHAT, FQNNGV. The CDR3 extends over 17 amino acids. The DNA for the CDR3 is TGTGCCAGCAGCCCGACCATGCTAGCGGGGGGGCCAGAGACCCAGTACTTC. Its protein is CASSPTMLAGGPETQYF.

In this sample, this clone turned up a few times. The V call is TRBV2, the J call TRBJ2-5; TRBD2 matches 10 bases. Trimming removed 6 bases from V and 2 bases from J; junction bases left unmatched: 6. This CDR3 is built from 15 residues. Germline values: CDR1 SNHLY, CDR2 FYNNEI. CDR3 nucleotide sequence: TGTGCCAGCAGGCCTAGCGGGGGCCCACAAGAGACCCAGTACTTC. This gives the protein CASRPSGGPQETQYF.

Only a few counts were recorded for this clone. The genes are TRBV19 and TRBJ2-2, with D uncertain. CDR3 length equals 17 residues. V lost 7 bases and J lost 0, with 18 bases in between. Germline V lookup: CDR1 LNHDA, CDR2 SQIVND (reference sequence). CDR3 sequence (DNA): TGTGCCAGTACTCCCCCTGGCAGGCAGACGAACACCGGGGAGCTGTTTTTT. Translating gives CASTPPGRQTNTGELFF.

This clone was seen more than once but under ten times. The J gene is TRBJ2-1, the V gene TRBV28, with D perhaps TRBD1 (5 bases). The CDR3 extends over 15 amino acids. Trimming removed 3 bases at V and 3 bases at J, with 12 bases between. Germline V gene sequence: CDR1 MDHEN, CDR2 SYDVKM. The CDR3 bases are TGTGCCAGCAGTTTTTTAAAGACAGTCTACAATGAGCAGTTCTTC. Translation: CASSFLKTVYNEQFF. The whole variable domain, filled in from reference TRBV28 and TRBJ2-1, reads DVKVTQSSRYLVKRTGEKVFLECVQDMDHENMFWYRQDPGLGLRLIYFSYDVKMKEKGDIPEGYSVSREKKERFSLILESASTNQTSMYLCASSFLKTVYNEQFFGPGTRLTVL.

V and J are TRBV28 and TRBJ2-4, with 9 bases that match TRBD2. This CDR3 is 15 amino acids long. Germline V gene lookup returns CDR1 MDHEN and CDR2 SYDVKM. V lost 3 bases and J lost 5; bases outside the gene matches: 5. The CDR3 region is CASSFLSGGENIQYF. For the CDR3, the DNA is TGTGCCAGCAGTTTTCTTAGCGGGGGAGAAAACATTCAGTACTTC.